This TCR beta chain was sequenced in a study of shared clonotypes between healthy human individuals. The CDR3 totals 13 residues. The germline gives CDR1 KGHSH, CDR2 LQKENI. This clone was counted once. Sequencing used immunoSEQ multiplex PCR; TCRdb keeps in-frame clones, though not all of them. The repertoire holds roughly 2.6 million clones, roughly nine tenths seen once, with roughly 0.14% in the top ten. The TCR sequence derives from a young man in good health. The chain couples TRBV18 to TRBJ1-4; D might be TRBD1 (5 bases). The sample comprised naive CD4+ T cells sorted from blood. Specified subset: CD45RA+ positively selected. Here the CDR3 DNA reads TGTGCACCTAGTAGGGGAACTAATGAAAAACTGTTTTTT. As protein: CAPSRGTNEKLFF.